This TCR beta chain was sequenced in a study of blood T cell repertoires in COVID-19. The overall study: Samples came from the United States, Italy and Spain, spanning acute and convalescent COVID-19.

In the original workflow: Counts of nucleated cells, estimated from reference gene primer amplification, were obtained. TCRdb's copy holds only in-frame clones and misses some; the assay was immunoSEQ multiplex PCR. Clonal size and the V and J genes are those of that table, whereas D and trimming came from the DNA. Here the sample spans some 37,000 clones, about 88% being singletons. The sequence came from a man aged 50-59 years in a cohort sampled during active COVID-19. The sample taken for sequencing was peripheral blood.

CDR3 in DNA: TGTGCCAGTAGTGGGCACTACAATGAGCAGTTCTTC. Its protein product is CASSGHYNEQFF. V usage is TRBV19 and J usage is TRBJ2-1; unclear D gene. There are 12 residues in the CDR3. The germline V gene has CDR1 LNHDA and CDR2 SQIVND (reference sequence). V was pared by 5 bases and J by 3 bases, with 5 bases between. The full variable domain, completed using reference TRBV19 and TRBJ2-1, is DGGITQSPKYLFRKEGQNVTLSCEQNLNHDAMYWYRQDPGQGLRLIYYSQIVNDFQKGDIAEGYSVSREKKESFPLTVTSAQKNPTAFYLCASSGHYNEQFFGPGTRLTVL.